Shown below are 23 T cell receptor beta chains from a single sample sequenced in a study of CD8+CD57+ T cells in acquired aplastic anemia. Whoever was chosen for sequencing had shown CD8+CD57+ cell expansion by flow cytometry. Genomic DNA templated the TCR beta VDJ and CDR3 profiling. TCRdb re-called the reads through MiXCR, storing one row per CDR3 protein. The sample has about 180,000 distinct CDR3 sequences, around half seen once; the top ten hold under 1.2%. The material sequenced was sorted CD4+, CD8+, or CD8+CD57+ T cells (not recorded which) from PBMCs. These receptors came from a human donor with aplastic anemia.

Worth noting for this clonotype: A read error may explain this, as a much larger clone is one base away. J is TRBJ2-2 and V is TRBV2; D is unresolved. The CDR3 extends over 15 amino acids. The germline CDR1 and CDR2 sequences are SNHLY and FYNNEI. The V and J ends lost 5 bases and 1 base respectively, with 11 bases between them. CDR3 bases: TGTGCCAGCAGTTACTCGGGCAAGAACACCGGGGAGCTGTTTTTT. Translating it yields CASSYSGKNTGELFF.

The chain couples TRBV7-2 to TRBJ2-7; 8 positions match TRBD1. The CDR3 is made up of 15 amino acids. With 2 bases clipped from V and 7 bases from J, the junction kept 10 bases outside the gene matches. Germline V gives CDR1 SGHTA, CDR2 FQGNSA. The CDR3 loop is CASSLIIRGRGEQYF. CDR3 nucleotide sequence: TGTGCCAGCAGCTTAATTATCAGGGGGCGCGGGGAGCAGTACTTC.

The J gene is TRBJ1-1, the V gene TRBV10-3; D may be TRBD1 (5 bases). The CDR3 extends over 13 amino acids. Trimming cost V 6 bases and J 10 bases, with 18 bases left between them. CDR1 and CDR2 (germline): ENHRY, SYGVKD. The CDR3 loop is CAIRSQVNPGAFF. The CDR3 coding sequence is TGTGCCATCAGATCACAGGTGAACCCTGGAGCTTTCTTT.

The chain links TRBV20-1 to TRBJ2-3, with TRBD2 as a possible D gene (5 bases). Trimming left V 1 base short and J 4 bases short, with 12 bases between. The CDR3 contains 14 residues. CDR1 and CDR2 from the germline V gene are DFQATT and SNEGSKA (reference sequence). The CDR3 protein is CSARVPGSPDTQYF. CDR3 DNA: TGCAGTGCTAGAGTTCCGGGGAGCCCAGATACGCAGTATTTT.

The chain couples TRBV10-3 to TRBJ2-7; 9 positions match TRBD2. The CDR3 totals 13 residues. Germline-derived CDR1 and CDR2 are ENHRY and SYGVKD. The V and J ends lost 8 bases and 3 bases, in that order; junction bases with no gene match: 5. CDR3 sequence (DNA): TGTGCCATCGGGGCTAGCGGGGTCTACGAGCAGTACTTC. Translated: CAIGASGVYEQYF.

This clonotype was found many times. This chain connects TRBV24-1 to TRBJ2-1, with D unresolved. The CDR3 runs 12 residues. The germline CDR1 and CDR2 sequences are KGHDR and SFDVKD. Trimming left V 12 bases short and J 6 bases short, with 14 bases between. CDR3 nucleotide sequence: TGTGCCCCTCCGCCCACCCCCAATGAGCAGTTCTTC. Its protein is CAPPPTPNEQFF.

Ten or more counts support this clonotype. The CDR3, as DNA: TGTGCCAGCAGCCTGGGGGGGGCTCGGGGCAATCAGCCCCAGCATTTT. Translating it yields CASSLGGARGNQPQHF. The V call is TRBV7-3, the J call TRBJ1-5, with D tentatively TRBD1 (6 bases). Trimming pared 5 bases from V and 2 bases from J, leaving 16 bases between. The CDR3 totals 16 residues. Germline V gene data show CDR1 as SGHTA and CDR2 as FQGTGA.

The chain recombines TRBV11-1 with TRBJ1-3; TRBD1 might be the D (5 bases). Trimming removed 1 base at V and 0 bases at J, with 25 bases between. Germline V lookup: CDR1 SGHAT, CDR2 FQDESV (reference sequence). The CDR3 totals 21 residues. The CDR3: CASSLVGLRKPADGSGNTIYF. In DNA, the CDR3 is TGTGCCAGCAGCTTAGTGGGACTTAGAAAACCGGCCGACGGCTCTGGAAACACCATATATTTT.

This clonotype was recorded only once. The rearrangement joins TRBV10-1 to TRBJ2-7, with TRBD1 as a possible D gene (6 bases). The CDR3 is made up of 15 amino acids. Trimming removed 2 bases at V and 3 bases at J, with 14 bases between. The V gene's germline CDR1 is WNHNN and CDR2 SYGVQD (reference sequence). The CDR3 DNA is TGCGCCAGCAGTGAGCACCGGGACACGATCTACGAGCAGTACTTC. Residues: CASSEHRDTIYEQYF.

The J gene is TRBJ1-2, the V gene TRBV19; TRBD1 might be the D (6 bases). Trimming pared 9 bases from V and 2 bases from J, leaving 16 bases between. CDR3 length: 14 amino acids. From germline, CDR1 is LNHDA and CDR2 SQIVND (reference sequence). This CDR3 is CASSSPDRNYGYTF. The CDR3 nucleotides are TGTGCCAGCAGTTCCCCCGACAGGAACTATGGCTACACCTTC.

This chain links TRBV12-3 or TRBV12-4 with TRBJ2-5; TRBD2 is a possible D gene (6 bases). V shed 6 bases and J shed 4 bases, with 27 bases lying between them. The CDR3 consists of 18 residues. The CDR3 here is CASSPLRDWGTPGETQYF. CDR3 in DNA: TGTGCCAGCAGCCCGCTCCGGGACTGGGGTACCCCGGGAGAGACCCAGTACTTC.

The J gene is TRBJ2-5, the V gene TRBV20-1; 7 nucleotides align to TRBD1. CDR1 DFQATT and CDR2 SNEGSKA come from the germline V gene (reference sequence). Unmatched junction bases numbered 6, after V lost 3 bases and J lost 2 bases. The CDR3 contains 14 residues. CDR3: CSARTGQSQETQYF. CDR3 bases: TGCAGTGCTAGGACGGGACAGTCTCAAGAGACCCAGTACTTC.

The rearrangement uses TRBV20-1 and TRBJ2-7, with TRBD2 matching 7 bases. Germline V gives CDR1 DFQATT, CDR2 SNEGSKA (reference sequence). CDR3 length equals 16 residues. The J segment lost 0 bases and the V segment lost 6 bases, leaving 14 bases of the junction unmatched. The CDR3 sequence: CSARREGAGVSYEQYF. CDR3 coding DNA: TGCAGTGCCCGACGTGAAGGGGCGGGAGTCTCCTACGAGCAGTACTTC.

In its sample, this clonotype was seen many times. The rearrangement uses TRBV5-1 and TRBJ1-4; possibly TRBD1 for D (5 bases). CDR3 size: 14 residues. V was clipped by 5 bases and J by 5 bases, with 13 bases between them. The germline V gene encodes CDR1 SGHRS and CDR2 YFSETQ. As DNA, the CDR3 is TGCGCCAGCAGATTCTCCGGGACCAATGAAAAACTGTTTTTT. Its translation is CASRFSGTNEKLFF.

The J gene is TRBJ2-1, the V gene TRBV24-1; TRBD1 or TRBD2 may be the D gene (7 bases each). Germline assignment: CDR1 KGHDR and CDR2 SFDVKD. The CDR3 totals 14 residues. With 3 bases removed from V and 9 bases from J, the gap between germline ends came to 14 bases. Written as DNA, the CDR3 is TGTGCCACCAGTGATCCCAGGGGGGGAGGTGAGCAGTTCTTC. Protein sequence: CATSDPRGGGEQFF.

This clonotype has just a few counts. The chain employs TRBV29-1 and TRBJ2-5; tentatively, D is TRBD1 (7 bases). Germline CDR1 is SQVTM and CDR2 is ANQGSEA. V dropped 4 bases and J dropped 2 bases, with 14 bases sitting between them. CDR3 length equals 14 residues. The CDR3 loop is CSVGGAGQQETQYF. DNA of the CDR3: TGCAGCGTTGGAGGGGCGGGACAGCAAGAGACCCAGTACTTC.

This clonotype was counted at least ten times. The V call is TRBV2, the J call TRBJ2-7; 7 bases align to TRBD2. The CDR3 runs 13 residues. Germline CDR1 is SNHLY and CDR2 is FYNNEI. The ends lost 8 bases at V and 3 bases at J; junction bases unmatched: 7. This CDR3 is CASGRAGIYEQYF. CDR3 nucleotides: TGTGCCAGCGGGAGGGCAGGGATCTACGAGCAGTACTTC.

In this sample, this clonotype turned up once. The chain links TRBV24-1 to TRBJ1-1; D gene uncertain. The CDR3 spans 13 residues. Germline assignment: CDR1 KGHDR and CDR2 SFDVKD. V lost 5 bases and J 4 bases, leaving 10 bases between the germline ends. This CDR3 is CATSGTDFTEAFF. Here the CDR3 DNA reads TGTGCCACCAGTGGGACGGACTTCACTGAAGCTTTCTTT.

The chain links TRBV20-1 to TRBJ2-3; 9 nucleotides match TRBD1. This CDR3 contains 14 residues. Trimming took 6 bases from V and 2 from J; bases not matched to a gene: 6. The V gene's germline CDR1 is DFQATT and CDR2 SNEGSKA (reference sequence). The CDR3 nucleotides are TGCAGTGCCCCCCGGGACAGGGCCACAGATACGCAGTATTTT. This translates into CSAPRDRATDTQYF.

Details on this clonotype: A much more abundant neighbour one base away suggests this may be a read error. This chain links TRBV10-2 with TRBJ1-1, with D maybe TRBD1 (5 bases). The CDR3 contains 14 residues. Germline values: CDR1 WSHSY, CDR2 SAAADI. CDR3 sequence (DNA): TGTGCCTCGGTCGGCGGGTTATGGGGCACTGACGCTTTCTTT. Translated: CASVGGLWGTDAFF.

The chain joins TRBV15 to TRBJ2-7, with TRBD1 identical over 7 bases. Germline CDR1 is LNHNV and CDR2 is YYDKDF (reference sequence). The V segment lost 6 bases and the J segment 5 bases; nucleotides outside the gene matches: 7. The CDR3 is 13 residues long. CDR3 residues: CATSPGQSDEQYF. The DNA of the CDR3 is TGTGCCACCAGTCCGGGACAGTCCGACGAGCAGTACTTC.

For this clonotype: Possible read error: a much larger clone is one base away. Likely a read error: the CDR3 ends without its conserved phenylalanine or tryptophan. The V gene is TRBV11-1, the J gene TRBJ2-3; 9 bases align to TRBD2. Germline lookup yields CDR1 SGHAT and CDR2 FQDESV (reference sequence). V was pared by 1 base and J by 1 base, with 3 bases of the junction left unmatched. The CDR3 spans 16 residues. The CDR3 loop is CASSLGAGGRTDTQYI. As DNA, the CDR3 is TGTGCCAGCAGCTTAGGAGCGGGGGGCCGCACAGATACGCAGTATATT.

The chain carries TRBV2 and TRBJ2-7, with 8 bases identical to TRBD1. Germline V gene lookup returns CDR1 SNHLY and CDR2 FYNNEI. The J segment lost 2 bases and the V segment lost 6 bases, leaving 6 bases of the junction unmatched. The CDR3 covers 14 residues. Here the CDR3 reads CASRDEDRAYEQYF. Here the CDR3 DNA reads TGTGCCAGCAGGGACGAGGACAGGGCCTACGAGCAGTACTTC.